What follows describes a single T cell receptor beta chain. Its specificity is not known. This sample was taken from a study of beta chain features in type 1 diabetes. Expressed TCRB transcripts were sequenced because the entire RNA isolate underwent reverse transcription. Libraries were prepared by immunoSEQ multiplex PCR; TCRdb keeps only in-frame clonotypes and omits some of them. The profile shows about 700,000 clones, around an eighth of them singletons. V shed 3 bases and J shed 6 bases, with 9 bases lying between them. From germline, CDR1 is GTSNPN and CDR2 SVGIG (reference sequence). CDR3 length equals 11 residues. Whole-study results and caveats: For cells with high TCR expression, cDNA sequencing could yield over-representation. Whatever favoring of shorter templates PCR might show would apply equally to patients and controls. When Type 1 diabetes patients were examined, their TCRB CDR3s proved moderately but significantly shorter in all four CD4+ subsets.

This sequence joins TRBV30 and TRBJ2-7; D not resolved. Sequencing used naive CD4+ T cells from blood. This TCR came from a man aged 18-30 years with type 1 diabetes. The CDR3 here is CAWRRYGEQYF. CDR3 coding DNA: TGTGCCTGGAGACGGTATGGCGAGCAGTACTTC.